Listed here is a single T cell receptor beta chain. This entry comes from a study of CD8 T cells in Susac syndrome. Random hexamers served to reverse transcribe roughly 0.5 to 1 ug RNA. TCRdb recomputed calls from the immunoSEQ multiplex PCR reads with MiXCR, one row per CDR3 protein. The sample records over 100,000 distinct CDR3 sequences, 85% to 95% being singletons. Trimming took 6 bases from V and 1 from J, leaving 10 bases between them. Germline V gene data show CDR1 as SGHNT and CDR2 as YYREEE (reference sequence). CDR3 length: 13 amino acids. The J gene is TRBJ1-1, the V gene TRBV5-4; possibly TRBD1 for D (6 bases). Sequencing used CD8+ T cells from PBMCs. This receptor was obtained from a human donor in good health. The CDR3 DNA reads as TGTGCCAGCACCCGGACAGAGAACACTGAAGCTTTCTTT. Amino acids: CASTRTENTEAFF.